The entry below gives a single TCR beta chain sequence along with its context. The trim removed 1 base at V and 1 base at J, leaving 10 bases unmatched. This CDR3 has 18 residues. CDR1 is SGHAT and CDR2 is FQNNGV in the germline V gene. Repertoires were generated with immunoSEQ multiplex PCR, while TCRdb's copy carries only in-frame clones and drops some. The table records around 30,000 clones, about 90% of them present only once. These data come from a study of T cell changes during pregnancy in multiple sclerosis. This sequence was found in a female donor with multiple sclerosis, enrolled in a pregnancy study. The chain joins TRBV11-2 to TRBJ2-5; 9 bases align to TRBD2. The specimen was CD8+ T cells from peripheral blood mononuclear cells, collected before pregnancy. The CDR3 nucleotides are TGTGCCAGCAGCTTAGCCCCGGGGGGTAGCGGGAGCCAAGAGACCCAGTACTTC. Translated, it gives CASSLAPGGSGSQETQYF.